The entry below gives a single T cell receptor (beta chain) sequence along with its context. The data belong to a study of T cells in Graves' hyperthyroidism and ophthalmopathy. Germline V gene lookup returns CDR1 DFQATT and CDR2 SNEGSKA (reference sequence). The V end was cut by 0 bases, the J end by 5 bases, with 9 bases between. The CDR3 runs 13 residues. Amplified TCR beta CDR3 regions derived from RNA transcripts. First-round RT-PCR targeting the TCR CDR3 was performed with the HTBI primer set. TCRdb reanalysed the multiplex PCR reads using MiXCR and keeps one entry per CDR3 protein. Of hundreds of thousands of distinct CDR3 sequences detected, 20% appear once; the ten largest clones hold around 50%.

V usage is TRBV20-1 and J usage is TRBJ2-3; D gene uncertain. The sequence was collected from a man aged 35-49 years with Graves' ophthalmopathy. Sample: blood. For the CDR3, the DNA is TGCAGTGCTAGAGATCCAAGAGTAGATACGCAGTATTTT. Translated, it gives CSARDPRVDTQYF.